The 8 T cell receptor beta chains in this list originate from one sample, sequenced in a study of T-cell reconstitution after alpha-beta-depleted transplantation in children. The TCRbeta library was prepared with unique molecular identifiers. TCRdb reprocessed the PCR reads via MiXCR and lists one record per CDR3 protein. The data contain about 980,000 distinct CDR3 sequences, around 30% of them singletons. This material consisted of PBMCs, mostly from graft donor cells, taken 360 days after TCRalphabeta/CD19-depleted stem cell transplant. These receptors came from a boy less than two years old who had a stem cell transplant for SCID, so the T cells may come from the graft donor.

The rearrangement joins TRBV20-1 to TRBJ2-1; D is ambiguous. The V gene lost 5 bases and the J gene lost 5 bases, with 13 bases spanning the gap. The CDR3 has 13 residues. Germline values: CDR1 DFQATT, CDR2 SNEGSKA (reference sequence). In nucleotides, the CDR3 is TGCAGTGCTCCACCCAGCGACAACAATGAGCAGTTCTTC. Translation gives CSAPPSDNNEQFF.

Worth noting for this clonotype: A much larger clone sits a single nucleotide away, making a read error possible. This rearrangement joins TRBV18 to TRBJ2-5; no clear D gene. CDR3 length: 13 amino acids. V lost 2 bases to trimming and J lost 3 bases, with 7 bases between them. The germline V gene encodes CDR1 KGHSH and CDR2 LQKENI. This CDR3 is CASSPAEKETQYF. The CDR3, as DNA: TGTGCCAGCTCACCAGCGGAGAAAGAGACCCAGTACTTC.

J is TRBJ2-1 and V is TRBV9, with D perhaps assigned TRBD1 or TRBD2 (5 bases each). The CDR3 extends over 17 amino acids. The V gene's germline CDR1 is SGDLS and CDR2 YYNGEE. Trimming took 1 base from V and 4 from J, leaving 18 bases between them. The CDR3 spells CASSVTPGGGKYNEQFF. For the CDR3, the DNA is TGTGCCAGCAGCGTAACGCCAGGTGGGGGAAAGTACAATGAGCAGTTCTTC. The full variable domain, completed using reference TRBV9 and TRBJ2-1, is DSGVTQTPKHLITATGQRVTLRCSPRSGDLSVYWYQQSLDQGLQFLIQYYNGEERAKGNILERFSAQQFPDLHSELNLSSLELGDSALYFCASSVTPGGGKYNEQFFGPGTRLTVL.

CDR3 sequence reads: CAWSVGRGVAEEQYF. The CDR3 DNA is TGTGCCTGGAGTGTAGGGAGGGGAGTCGCCGAAGAGCAGTACTTC. The J gene is TRBJ2-7, the V gene TRBV30, with TRBD2 matching over 7 bases. The junction had 12 bases not matched to a gene; V was cut back by 0 bases and J by 7 bases. This CDR3 spans 15 amino acids. Germline V gene lookup returns CDR1 GTSNPN and CDR2 SVGIG (reference sequence). The full variable domain, with the rest looked up from reference TRBV30 and TRBJ2-7, is SQTIHQWPATLVQPVGSPLSLECTVEGTSNPNLYWYRQAAGRGLQLLFYSVGIGQISSEVPQNLSASRPQDRQFILSSKKLLLSDSGFYLCAWSVGRGVAEEQYFGPGTRLTVT.

This chain connects TRBV2 to TRBJ2-4, with D maybe TRBD1 (5 bases). Germline loops: CDR1 SNHLY, CDR2 FYNNEI. This CDR3 contains 12 residues. Trimming pared 3 bases from V and 7 bases from J, leaving 7 bases between. CDR3 bases: TGTGCCAGCAGTGACAGGGTGAACATTCAGTACTTC. The encoded protein is CASSDRVNIQYF.

In its sample, this clonotype was seen a few times. J is TRBJ2-5 and V is TRBV12-3 or TRBV12-4; either TRBD1 or TRBD2 may fit D (5 bases each). The CDR3 totals 14 residues. Trimming pared 6 bases from V and 1 base from J, leaving 12 bases between. In DNA, the CDR3 is TGTGCCAGCAGCCGGGACGGAGCCCAAGAGACCCAGTACTTC. This encodes CASSRDGAQETQYF.

The V call is TRBV7-9, the J call TRBJ2-1, with D perhaps TRBD2 (6 bases). The CDR3 is 15 amino acids. CDR1 SEHNR and CDR2 FQNEAQ come from the germline V gene (reference sequence). V lost 5 bases, J lost 2 bases, and 13 bases lay in between. The CDR3 is CASSGPGSPYNEQFF. CDR3 nucleotides: TGTGCCAGCAGCGGCCCCGGGAGCCCCTACAATGAGCAGTTCTTC.

The rearrangement uses TRBV12-3 or TRBV12-4 and TRBJ2-2; D may be TRBD2 (5 bases). The CDR3 runs 14 residues. Trimming pared 7 bases from V and 2 bases from J, leaving 11 bases between. In nucleotides, the CDR3 is TGTGCCAGCACTATCCGGGGTAACACCGGGGAGCTGTTTTTT. Translation: CASTIRGNTGELFF.